These T cell receptor beta chains were read from a single sample in a study of blood T cells in healthy people across ages. TCRdb analysed the 5' RACE reads with MiXCR anew, one entry per CDR3 protein. The table has about 1.5 million distinct CDR3 sequences, 42% seen once. The sample was blood. Every receptor here comes from a woman in her late teens or twenties in good health. Each CDR3 is given with its conserved first and last residue. The D gene is left open where the match is weak. Clone size, where shown, is once, few, many, or a class for clones that have expanded.

J: TRBJ2-7
size: .
D: .
V: TRBV6-6
DNA: TGTGCCAGCAGTTCTCCGGGACTTACGAGATACGAGCAGTACTTC
CDR3: CASSSPGLTRYEQYF

J: TRBJ2-5
size: once
D: TRBD1
V: TRBV11-2
DNA: TGTGCCAGCAGCTTGCCGGACAGGGTAAATGAGCAGTACTTC
CDR3: CASSLPDRVNEQYF

J: TRBJ2-5
size: .
D: .
V: TRBV12-3/TRBV12-4
DNA: TGTGCCAGCACCGACCCCATGAGAGGTGGGATCGGGGGGACCCAGTACTTC
CDR3: CASTDPMRGGIGGTQYF

J: TRBJ1-1
size: .
D: .
V: TRBV7-2
DNA: TGTGCCAGCAGCTTTCTGGGGGGTACGAACACTGAAGCTTTCTTT
CDR3: CASSFLGGTNTEAFF

J: TRBJ2-1
size: .
D: .
V: TRBV7-9
DNA: TGTGCCAGCAGCGCGACGACAGCTTACTACAATGAGCAGTTCTTC
CDR3: CASSATTAYYNEQFF

J: TRBJ2-7
size: few
D: .
V: TRBV5-1
DNA: TGCGCCAGCACCCCGGACGGGAATCCCTACGAGCAGTACTTC
CDR3: CASTPDGNPYEQYF

J: TRBJ2-7
size: .
D: .
V: TRBV5-1
DNA: TGCGCCAGCAGCCCCCCGGGGAAGGCCTACGAGCAGTACTTC
CDR3: CASSPPGKAYEQYF

J: TRBJ1-1
size: .
D: .
V: TRBV6-1
DNA: TGTGCCAGCAGGGGGGAGATAGGCTACACTGAAGCTTTCTTT
CDR3: CASRGEIGYTEAFF

J: TRBJ2-7
size: .
D: TRBD1
V: TRBV9
DNA: TGTGCCAGCAGCGGATTCGAGGACAGGGCATCCTACGAGCAGTACTTC
CDR3: CASSGFEDRASYEQYF

J: TRBJ1-2
size: .
D: .
V: TRBV6-6
DNA: TGTGCCAGCAGGCACAGGGAGATCAGTTATGGCTACACCTTC
CDR3: CASRHREISYGYTF

J: TRBJ2-7
size: .
D: .
V: TRBV27
DNA: TGTGCCAGCAGTTTAATCGGCGGGGTCGCCTCCTACAATGAGCAGTACTTC
CDR3: CASSLIGGVASYNEQYF

J: TRBJ1-1
size: few
D: .
V: TRBV7-2
DNA: TGTGCCAGCAGTTCACTAAGGGCGGGGGCTCAGGGGACTGAAGCTTTCTTT
CDR3: CASSSLRAGAQGTEAFF

J: TRBJ2-5
size: .
D: .
V: TRBV6-1
DNA: TGTGCCAGCAGTGGGGACGGGACTTCCCAAGAGACCCAGTACTTC
CDR3: CASSGDGTSQETQYF

J: TRBJ1-5
size: .
D: .
V: TRBV9
DNA: TGTGCCAGCAGCGTAGTGGAGGGACAGCCCCAGCATTTT
CDR3: CASSVVEGQPQHF

J: TRBJ2-1
size: few
D: .
V: TRBV7-2
DNA: TGTGCCAGCAGCTTAAGGACCAACAATGAGCAGTTCTTC
CDR3: CASSLRTNNEQFF

J: TRBJ1-2
size: few
D: .
V: TRBV20-1
DNA: TGCAGTGCTAGCAGGATTCCCTATGGCTACACCTTC
CDR3: CSASRIPYGYTF

J: TRBJ1-1
size: .
D: .
V: TRBV5-1
DNA: TGCGCCAGCAGCCCAACCAGTCCCTGGGATGGGGCTTTCTTT
CDR3: CASSPTSPWDGAFF

J: TRBJ2-7
size: .
D: .
V: TRBV5-5
DNA: TGTGCCAGCAGCTTGTTCCGGGGATCGACCTACGAGCAGTACTTC
CDR3: CASSLFRGSTYEQYF

J: TRBJ2-1
size: .
D: TRBD2
V: TRBV30
DNA: TGTGCCTGGAGTGAAAGCGGGAGGGACCATGAGCAGTTCTTC
CDR3: CAWSESGRDHEQFF

J: TRBJ1-6
size: few
D: TRBD1
V: TRBV27
DNA: TGTGCCAGCAGTCAATGGGACAGTCCCGGTTCACCCCTCCACTTT
CDR3: CASSQWDSPGSPLHF

J: TRBJ2-7
size: .
D: .
V: TRBV29-1
DNA: TGCAGCGTTGAAAAAGGCGCGGGCTACGAGCAGTACTTC
CDR3: CSVEKGAGYEQYF

J: TRBJ2-3
size: .
D: .
V: TRBV2
DNA: TGTGCCAGCAGTGAACCAGGAGCAGCGGCAGATACGCTGTATTTT
CDR3: CASSEPGAAADTLYF

J: TRBJ2-4
size: .
D: .
V: TRBV4-1
DNA: TGCGCCAGCAGCCGAGTCAGTTTTGACATTCAGTACTTC
CDR3: CASSRVSFDIQYF

J: TRBJ2-7
size: few
D: TRBD1
V: TRBV7-9
DNA: TGTGCCAGCAGCTCATCCCTCTGGGACAGGGGCTCCTACGAGCAGTACTTC
CDR3: CASSSSLWDRGSYEQYF

J: TRBJ2-3
size: few
D: TRBD2
V: TRBV13
DNA: TGTGCCAGCGGGCTCTACAGCGGGGGGGCCATCGATACGCAGTATTTT
CDR3: CASGLYSGGAIDTQYF

J: TRBJ2-7
size: few
D: .
V: TRBV10-2
DNA: TGCGCCAGCAGAGAATCCCCTGGACTATCCTACGAGCAGTACTTC
CDR3: CASRESPGLSYEQYF

J: TRBJ1-1
size: few
D: .
V: TRBV6-6
DNA: TGTGCCAGCAGTTACGATGTGAGGGTAGACACTGAAGCTTTCTTT
CDR3: CASSYDVRVDTEAFF

J: TRBJ2-3
size: .
D: TRBD1
V: TRBV3-1
DNA: TGTGCCAGCAGCCAAGTCCCGGGACAGGGTCTTTGGGTCGAGCGGGATGGCTCAGATACGCAGTATTTT
CDR3: CASSQVPGQGLWVERDGSDTQYF

J: TRBJ2-1
size: few
D: TRBD1
V: TRBV6-6
DNA: TGTGCCAGCAGCTATAAAAAACAGGGGGCGGAGGATGAGCAGTTCTTC
CDR3: CASSYKKQGAEDEQFF

J: TRBJ2-7
size: .
D: .
V: TRBV6-5
DNA: TGTGCCACCAAGACAGGCATCCACGGAGGCCTTTACGAGCAGTACTTC
CDR3: CATKTGIHGGLYEQYF

J: TRBJ1-6
size: .
D: .
V: TRBV27
DNA: TGTGCCAGCAGCTTCGGGACCCCTAATTCACCCCTCCACTTT
CDR3: CASSFGTPNSPLHF

J: TRBJ1-4
size: .
D: .
V: TRBV29-1
DNA: TGCAGCGTTGAGATGGGGGCCAAAGGAGAAAAACTGTTTTTT
CDR3: CSVEMGAKGEKLFF

J: TRBJ2-1
size: .
D: .
V: TRBV6-4
DNA: TGTGCCAGCAGCTGGGGGGCGACCTACAATGAGCAGTTCTTC
CDR3: CASSWGATYNEQFF

J: TRBJ1-6
size: .
D: .
V: TRBV6-1
DNA: TGTGCCAGCAGTGAAGCTTATGGGGATTCACCCCTCCACTTT
CDR3: CASSEAYGDSPLHF

J: TRBJ2-3
size: .
D: .
V: TRBV27
DNA: TGTGCCAGCAGCAAGGACCGTTTCCTGGATACGCAGTATTTT
CDR3: CASSKDRFLDTQYF

J: TRBJ2-1
size: few
D: .
V: TRBV10-2
DNA: TGCGCCAGCAGTGATACGCGTAGGGAGCAGTTCTTC
CDR3: CASSDTRREQFF

J: TRBJ1-1
size: .
D: .
V: TRBV6-5
DNA: TGTGCCAGCGCGGGGAGCGGCACTGAAGCTTTCTTT
CDR3: CASAGSGTEAFF

J: TRBJ2-2
size: .
D: .
V: TRBV6-1
DNA: TGTGCCAGCGGACGCCTAAGTGACGGGGAGCTGTTTTTT
CDR3: CASGRLSDGELFF

J: TRBJ1-1
size: .
D: .
V: TRBV6-5
DNA: TGTGCCAGCAGATCCTTCAGTGAGAACACTGAAGCTTTCTTT
CDR3: CASRSFSENTEAFF

J: TRBJ2-2
size: few
D: .
V: TRBV27
DNA: TGTGCCAGCAGTTTATCGGCAGGGGTGGTCACCGGGGAGCTGTTTTTT
CDR3: CASSLSAGVVTGELFF

J: TRBJ2-5
size: .
D: TRBD2
V: TRBV7-8
DNA: TGTGCCAGCAGCTCCGGACTAGCGGGAGGGGGTGGCCAAGAGGCCCAGTACTTC
CDR3: CASSSGLAGGGGQEAQYF

J: TRBJ1-1
size: few
D: .
V: TRBV10-3
DNA: TGTGCCATCAGTGAATTGGGTGGAAGGGGAGGTGAAGCTTTCTTT
CDR3: CAISELGGRGGEAFF

J: TRBJ2-7
size: .
D: .
V: TRBV20-1
DNA: TGCAGTGCTATTAGCGGAGACTCCTACGAGCAGTACTTC
CDR3: CSAISGDSYEQYF

J: TRBJ1-2
size: .
D: TRBD1
V: TRBV7-2
DNA: TGTGCCAGCAGCTTAGGGGACAGACGAGGAGACACCTTC
CDR3: CASSLGDRRGDTF